Sequencing of this TCR gamma chain was carried out in a study of γδ T cells in repeated Plasmodium falciparum infection. About the research overall: Each infection was followed by sampling at 21 days, plus baseline and some pre-infection draws.

This clone was recorded a few times. TCRdb pairs this DNA with a much larger clone's protein that differs at residue 6, likely a read error; the protein shown was translated from the DNA. Each sorted gammadelta sample had TRG and TRD chains sequenced. TCRdb fed the multiplex PCR reads to CATT. The sample holds approximately 26,000 gamma-chain clones, about 3% seen once. The sequence derives from a pool of human donors (malaria-infected and uninfected, not separated). Sequencing input: gamma-delta T cells from blood.

The DNA of the CDR3 is TGTGCCTTGTGGGAGGCGCGGGGAAGTTACATAGGGAGTAGTGATTGGATCAAGACGTTT. Protein: CALWEARGSYIGSSDWIKTF. The rearrangement links TRGV9 to TRGJP2. In the absence of a J gene in TCRdb, the DNA was matched to germline to assign it here. Germline assignment: CDR1 GITISATS and CDR2 ISYDGTV (reference sequence). The junction had 20 bases not matched to a gene; V was cut back by 2 bases and J by 2 bases. The CDR3 has 20 amino acids.